These 26 T cell receptor beta chains originate from one sample sequenced in a study of CD8 T cells in ankylosing spondylitis. TCRdb analysed the 5' RACE reads with MiXCR anew, one entry per CDR3 protein. The sample holds more than 60,000 distinct CDR3 sequences; around 6.4% are singletons and the top ten take roughly 5%. The sequenced material came from synovial fluid, either unsorted or a sorted T cell fraction (not recorded which). All receptors derive from a male donor with ankylosing spondylitis.

The gene calls are TRBV19 and TRBJ2-5; 8 nucleotides agree with TRBD2. In germline, CDR1 is LNHDA, CDR2 SQIVND (reference sequence). This CDR3 is built from 14 residues. With 5 bases clipped from V and 4 bases from J, the junction kept 6 bases outside the gene matches. CDR3: CASSPGGPGETQYF. For the CDR3, the DNA is TGTGCCAGTAGTCCGGGAGGGCCGGGAGAGACCCAGTACTTC.

This clonotype was counted only a few times. The J gene is TRBJ2-2, the V gene TRBV5-1; TRBD1 is a possible D gene (6 bases). The germline gives CDR1 SGHRS, CDR2 YFSETQ. Between the trimmed V and J ends, which lost 4 bases and 4 bases, there was a span of 14 bases. The CDR3 sequence is 15 residues long. The CDR3 sequence: CASSLTTGLTGELFF. The DNA of the CDR3 is TGCGCCAGCAGCCTAACAACAGGGCTCACCGGGGAGCTGTTTTTT. Full variable domain (remainder filled in from reference TRBV5-1 and TRBJ2-2): KAGVTQTPRYLIKTRGQQVTLSCSPISGHRSVSWYQQTPGQGLQFLFEYFSETQRNKGNFPGRFSGRQFSNSRSEMNVSTLELGDSALYLCASSLTTGLTGELFFGEGSRLTVL.

This clonotype showed up many times. The V call is TRBV28, the J call TRBJ1-1; D call uncertain. V was pared by 3 bases and J by 7 bases, with 9 bases between. Germline CDR1 is MDHEN and CDR2 is SYDVKM. This CDR3 contains 12 residues. The CDR3 DNA reads TGTGCCAGCAGTTTGAGGGTCCGTGAAGCTTTCTTT. It translates to CASSLRVREAFF.

The chain links TRBV4-2 to TRBJ2-1; 10 bases line up with TRBD2. The germline V gene has CDR1 LGHNA and CDR2 YNFKEQ. The CDR3 has 17 residues. The V segment lost 1 base and the J segment 7 bases; nucleotides outside the gene matches: 10. The DNA for the CDR3 is TGTGCCAGCAGCCAAGTGAAGCCTAGCGGGAGAGAGAATGAGCAGTTCTTC. Translation: CASSQVKPSGRENEQFF.

To note about this clonotype: Being one base from a much bigger clone, this may be a read error. The J gene is TRBJ2-1, the V gene TRBV20-1; TRBD2 aligns across 7 bases. The CDR3 spans 15 residues. Trimming at V came to 6 bases and at J to 4 bases, leaving 12 bases not matched to a gene. CDR1 DFQATT and CDR2 SNEGSKA come from the germline V gene (reference sequence). The DNA of the CDR3 is TGCAGTGCCCGGGGGGTGGCTAGCGCATACAATGAGCAGTTCTTC. It is translated as CSARGVASAYNEQFF.

The chain uses TRBV7-8 and TRBJ1-1; weak D call: TRBD1 (6 bases). From germline, CDR1 is SGHVS and CDR2 FQNEAQ. Trimming removed 1 base at V and 0 bases at J, with 15 bases between. The CDR3 has 17 residues. CDR3 sequence reads: CASSLGGGGPLNTEAFF. For the CDR3, the DNA is TGTGCCAGCAGCTTAGGTGGGGGGGGGCCCCTGAACACTGAAGCTTTCTTT.

Ten or more counts support this clonotype. The chain has TRBV28 and TRBJ1-1; the D is unclear. The CDR3 loop spans 14 amino acids. Germline V gene data show CDR1 as MDHEN and CDR2 as SYDVKM. The V gene lost 3 bases and the J gene lost 2 bases, with 10 bases spanning the gap. CDR3 in amino acids: CASSFPGVNTEAFF. The CDR3 bases are TGTGCCAGCAGTTTTCCCGGGGTAAACACTGAAGCTTTCTTT.

This clonotype was detected ten times or more. The rearrangement uses TRBV5-1 and TRBJ2-3; a possible D gene is TRBD2 (5 bases). Germline V gives CDR1 SGHRS, CDR2 YFSETQ. The germline V and J ends were trimmed by 3 bases and 0 bases, with 11 bases remaining between them. The CDR3 consists of 15 residues. The DNA for the CDR3 is TGCGCCAGCAGCTCTCTCGGAGGAAGCACAGATACGCAGTATTTT. Encoded protein: CASSSLGGSTDTQYF.

The gene calls are TRBV4-3 and TRBJ2-3; no clear D gene. The CDR3 has 14 residues. V was cut by 0 bases and J by 6 bases, with 10 bases left in between. In germline, CDR1 is LGHNA, CDR2 YSLEER. The CDR3 sequence is CASSQEFRHDTQYF. CDR3 bases: TGCGCCAGCAGCCAAGAATTTAGACACGATACGCAGTATTTT.

This clonotype was observed at least ten times. The chain links TRBV4-1 to TRBJ2-5, with 7 bases fitting TRBD1. J was trimmed by 3 bases and V by 1 base; bases with no gene match: 5. Germline values: CDR1 MGHRA, CDR2 YSYEKL. This CDR3 region has 15 residues. CDR3 region: CASSQGTTGEETQYF. In DNA, the CDR3 is TGCGCCAGCAGCCAAGGCACCACAGGGGAAGAGACCCAGTACTTC.

This clonotype was detected ten times or more. The chain recombines TRBV7-9 with TRBJ2-7; 8 bases are shared with TRBD1. CDR1 is SEHNR, CDR2 FQNEAQ, per germline (reference sequence). This CDR3 has 14 residues. The V and J ends lost 0 bases and 7 bases, in that order; junction bases with no gene match: 5. In nucleotides, the CDR3 is TGTGCCAGCAGCTTAGCGGCAGGGGGCTTTGAGCAGTACTTC. It yields the protein CASSLAAGGFEQYF.

The chain recombines TRBV20-1 with TRBJ2-5; D unresolved. The CDR3 extends over 13 amino acids. Deletions cut 5 bases from V and 0 bases from J, with 10 bases between. The germline V gene has CDR1 DFQATT and CDR2 SNEGSKA (reference sequence). As DNA, the CDR3 is TGCAGTGCTGACCCCTGGGACCAAGAGACCCAGTACTTC. Its protein is CSADPWDQETQYF.

This clonotype was picked up many times. V usage is TRBV12-3 or TRBV12-4 and J usage is TRBJ1-4; D remains unclear. The ends were cut back, 4 bases at V and 0 bases at J, with 9 bases in the middle. The CDR3 is 15 amino acids. The CDR3 nucleotides read TGTGCCAGCAGTTCCGGCAGTACAACTAATGAAAAACTGTTTTTT. Amino acid sequence: CASSSGSTTNEKLFF.

By sample share, this clonotype is medium-sized. V gene TRBV29-1 combines with J gene TRBJ2-5; 12 bases agree with TRBD1. The trim removed 0 bases at V and 5 bases at J, leaving 7 bases unmatched. The CDR3 consists of 16 residues. The germline V gene encodes CDR1 SQVTM and CDR2 ANQGSEA. The CDR3 bases are TGCAGCGTTGAAGATGTGGGACAGGGGGCCTGGGAGACCCAGTACTTC. Its translation is CSVEDVGQGAWETQYF.

This clonotype has a count of ten or more. The chain carries TRBV12-3 or TRBV12-4 and TRBJ2-7, with TRBD2 identical over 9 bases. With 7 bases clipped from V and 5 bases from J, the junction kept 9 bases outside the gene matches. The CDR3 length is 14 residues. This chain's CDR3 is CASTPAGGYDEQYF. Here the CDR3 DNA reads TGTGCCAGCACCCCAGCGGGAGGATATGACGAGCAGTACTTC.

This clonotype was observed a handful of times. V gene TRBV18 combines with J gene TRBJ2-2; 8 bases are a match to TRBD2. CDR3 length: 15 amino acids. V shed 6 bases and J 0 bases; nucleotides not matched to a gene: 3. The germline V gene has CDR1 KGHSH and CDR2 LQKENI. CDR3 loop: CASSPSGPNTGELFF. In nucleotides, the CDR3 is TGTGCCAGCTCCCCTAGCGGGCCGAACACCGGGGAGCTGTTTTTT. Supplemented by reference TRBV18 and TRBJ2-2, the full variable domain reads NAGVMQNPRHLVRRRGQEARLRCSPMKGHSHVYWYRQLPEEGLKFMVYLQKENIIDESGMPKERFSAEFPKEGPSILRIQQVVRGDSAAYFCASSPSGPNTGELFFGEGSRLTVL.

This clonotype was detected a few times. The CDR3 region has the DNA TGTGCCAGCAGATTACCGGGAATCTACGAGCAGTACTTC. Translating it yields CASRLPGIYEQYF. J is TRBJ2-7 and V is TRBV7-2; weak D call: TRBD2 (5 bases). The CDR3 is 13 amino acids. Germline V gives CDR1 SGHTA, CDR2 FQGNSA. Trimming removed 6 bases at V and 3 bases at J, with 12 bases between.

CDR3 nucleotides: TGTGCCTGGAGTTTGACTAGCGGGAGTGGTGAGCAGTACTTC. As protein: CAWSLTSGSGEQYF. The chain combines TRBV30 with TRBJ2-7; 12 bases map to TRBD2. Losses at the gene ends were 2 bases for V and 7 bases for J; bases not matched to a gene: 6. Germline lookup yields CDR1 GTSNPN and CDR2 SVGIG (reference sequence). This CDR3 is 14 amino acids long.

The rearrangement links TRBV18 to TRBJ2-7, with D possibly being TRBD1 (6 bases). V gave up 1 base and J gave up 1 base, with 11 bases separating them. CDR3 length equals 15 residues. Germline V gene data show CDR1 as KGHSH and CDR2 as LQKENI. CDR3 loop: CASSPRSGQSYEQYF. CDR3 sequence (DNA): TGTGCCAGCTCACCACGTTCCGGACAGTCCTACGAGCAGTACTTC.

This chain connects TRBV27 to TRBJ2-1; weak D call: TRBD1 (5 bases). The CDR3 totals 15 residues. Between the trimmed V and J ends, which lost 2 bases and 7 bases, there was a span of 15 bases. Germline loops: CDR1 MNHEY, CDR2 SMNVEV (reference sequence). This chain's CDR3 is CASSLGIGDLNEQFF. The CDR3 nucleotides are TGTGCCAGCAGTTTAGGTATAGGGGATCTGAATGAGCAGTTCTTC.

Many counts were recorded for this clonotype. CDR3 nucleotide sequence: TGCAGTGCTAGAGCCGCGGGAATAGGATGGGAGCAGTACTTC. This gives the protein CSARAAGIGWEQYF. The V call is TRBV20-1, the J call TRBJ2-7, with a weak D call TRBD2 (6 bases). Germline V gene data show CDR1 as DFQATT and CDR2 as SNEGSKA (reference sequence). With 1 base removed from V and 7 bases from J, the gap between germline ends came to 17 bases. The CDR3 extends over 14 amino acids.

This chain links TRBV10-3 with TRBJ2-4; perhaps TRBD1 as D (6 bases). Germline V gene data show CDR1 as ENHRY and CDR2 as SYGVKD. Trimming cost V 2 bases and J 13 bases, with 12 bases left between them. The CDR3 runs to 12 residues. The CDR3 here is CAISEQGPQQYF. DNA of the CDR3: TGTGCCATCAGTGAGCAGGGGCCTCAACAGTACTTC.

This clonotype was counted ten times or more. The rearrangement joins TRBV20-1 to TRBJ2-3, with 10 bases that match TRBD1. The CDR3 consists of 17 residues. In germline, CDR1 is DFQATT, CDR2 SNEGSKA (reference sequence). Germline trimming cut 6 bases from V and 5 bases from J; bases unmatched to any gene: 17. The CDR3 nucleotides read TGCAGTGCCCAAACGGGACAGGGGATGGCGCCGGGAGATACGCAGTATTTT. As protein: CSAQTGQGMAPGDTQYF.

This clonotype was seen many times. This chain connects TRBV20-1 to TRBJ2-7; no firm D call. The germline V gene has CDR1 DFQATT and CDR2 SNEGSKA (reference sequence). CDR3 length: 12 amino acids. Trimming left V 6 bases short and J 5 bases short, with 14 bases between. CDR3 DNA sequence: TGCAGTGCGACTCAGGTTATCAACGAGCAGTACTTC. This codes for CSATQVINEQYF.

This clonotype was found many times. The chain is built from TRBV12-3 or TRBV12-4 and TRBJ2-3, with 7 bases matching TRBD1. This CDR3 is built from 15 residues. V lost 3 bases and J lost 1; bases outside the gene matches: 4. This CDR3 is CASSFRTGGTDTQYF. The CDR3 nucleotides read TGTGCCAGCAGTTTCAGGACAGGCGGCACAGATACGCAGTATTTT.

This clonotype was picked up many times. The DNA for the CDR3 is TGTGCCAGCAGTTCAGGGTTTACACCAGATCACTATGGCTACACCTTC. Its protein product is CASSSGFTPDHYGYTF. This rearrangement joins TRBV12-3 or TRBV12-4 to TRBJ1-2; D is perhaps TRBD1 (5 bases). CDR3 size: 16 residues. Trimming left V 4 bases short and J 3 bases short, with 18 bases between.